This T cell receptor beta chain is from a study of lymphopenia after photon versus proton radiotherapy. The study's findings and limits: After lymphocyte nadir, photon-treated repertoires showed oligoclonal expansion, especially CD8+ Temra. Better survival with proton therapy was suggested as possible, not demonstrated. Larger post-nadir TCR diversity loss correlated inversely with survival in deceased patients. Under photons, naive T cells and diversity fell while effector/memory populations rose.

TCRdb's table, derived via immunoSEQ multiplex PCR, lists solely in-frame clones and lacks some. Counted here are fewer than 25,000 clones, around nine tenths occurring once; the ten biggest clones make up around 10%. Concerning this clone: What it recognizes is unknown.

The CDR3 runs to 14 residues. The V and J ends lost 4 bases and 1 base, in that order; junction bases with no gene match: 4. Germline CDR1 and CDR2: SGHNT and YYREEE (reference sequence). The sequence was collected from a man older than 75 with esophageal cancer. The sequencing used peripheral blood, collected from a patient treated with proton-based radiotherapy. The chain carries TRBV5-4 and TRBJ1-2; 7 bases line up with TRBD1. In nucleotides, the CDR3 is TGTGCCAGCAGCACATACAGGGGTAACTATGGCTACACCTTC. It specifies CASSTYRGNYGYTF.